A selection of T cell receptor beta chains follows, all from one sample in a study of cytomegalovirus exposure and HLA in healthy donors. TCRdb's table, derived via immunoSEQ multiplex PCR, lists solely in-frame clones and lacks some. The sample yields under 200,000 clones, about 65% seen once. Sequencing used PBMCs. These receptors were obtained from a woman aged 25 to 39 in good health and CMV-seronegative. Both conserved end residues are part of each CDR3. The D gene is left open where the match is weak. Part of the rows lack a size; the others show once, few, many or a class for expanded clones.

DNA: TGTGCCAGCAGCTACCGGGCCTCAGGGTACGAGCAGTACTTC; CDR3: CASSYRASGYEQYF; D: NA; size: NA; V: TRBV11-1; J: TRBJ2-7
DNA: TGTGCCAGCAGCTTAGGGGGGGGGCCGATGGCGGGAGGAGGAGATACGCAGTATTTT; CDR3: CASSLGGGPMAGGGDTQYF; D: TRBD2; size: once; V: TRBV11-3; J: TRBJ2-3
DNA: TGTGCCAGCAGCCAGGGGTTTGGCACTGAAGCTTTCTTT; CDR3: CASSQGFGTEAFF; D: NA; size: few; V: TRBV6-4; J: TRBJ1-1
DNA: TGTGCCACCACGCCTTTTGCGGGTCGAGGGACCGGGGAGCTGTTTTTT; CDR3: CATTPFAGRGTGELFF; D: NA; size: NA; V: TRBV15; J: TRBJ2-2
DNA: TGTGCCAGCAGCTTGCCGCCCGGGACTAGCGGGATGGATACGCAGTATTTT; CDR3: CASSLPPGTSGMDTQYF; D: TRBD2; size: NA; V: TRBV7-2; J: TRBJ2-3
DNA: TGTGCCAGCAGCTTTTTAACAGGACACAATGAGCAGTTCTTC; CDR3: CASSFLTGHNEQFF; D: NA; size: NA; V: TRBV13; J: TRBJ2-1
DNA: TGTGCCAGTAGCATTCGGGGAATGAACACTGAAGCTTTCTTT; CDR3: CASSIRGMNTEAFF; D: NA; size: few; V: TRBV19; J: TRBJ1-1
DNA: TGCGCCAGCAGCACCGGGAACTCCTACGAGCAGTACTTC; CDR3: CASSTGNSYEQYF; D: NA; size: NA; V: TRBV5-1; J: TRBJ2-7
DNA: TGTGCCAGTAGTATTCAGCAGGGGAACATTCAGTACTTC; CDR3: CASSIQQGNIQYF; D: NA; size: NA; V: TRBV19; J: TRBJ2-4
DNA: TGTGCCAGCAGCGCCCGGACTAGCGGGATAGGTGAGCAGTTCTTC; CDR3: CASSARTSGIGEQFF; D: TRBD2; size: NA; V: TRBV7-9; J: TRBJ2-1
DNA: TGTGCCAGCAGTTGGGGCCAGGACGCCTATGGCTACACCTTC; CDR3: CASSWGQDAYGYTF; D: NA; size: few; V: TRBV28; J: TRBJ1-2
DNA: TGTGCCAGCAGTTCCCCCGGGGATACCTACGAGCAGTACTTC; CDR3: CASSSPGDTYEQYF; D: NA; size: NA; V: TRBV28; J: TRBJ2-7
DNA: TGTGCCACCAGCAGAAAACGGGGTGGCAATCAGCCCCAGCATTTT; CDR3: CATSRKRGGNQPQHF; D: NA; size: NA; V: TRBV15; J: TRBJ1-5
DNA: TGTGCCAGCAGACCAAACAGGGGGAACACTGAAGCTTTCTTT; CDR3: CASRPNRGNTEAFF; D: TRBD1; size: NA; V: TRBV5-6; J: TRBJ1-1
DNA: TGTGCCAGCACCTACAGGGGGCGCGGATACACTGAAGCTTTCTTT; CDR3: CASTYRGRGYTEAFF; D: TRBD1; size: NA; V: TRBV28; J: TRBJ1-1
DNA: TGTGCCAGCGGGATGACTAGCGGGAAATTCAATGAGCAGTTCTTC; CDR3: CASGMTSGKFNEQFF; D: TRBD2; size: NA; V: TRBV6-5; J: TRBJ2-1
DNA: TGTGCCAGCAGTTCAACGGGACAGGGGGTGGGAAAACTGTTTTTT; CDR3: CASSSTGQGVGKLFF; D: TRBD1; size: few; V: TRBV27; J: TRBJ1-4
DNA: TGTGCCAGCAGACCAGGGACAGCTAGAAACACCATATATTTT; CDR3: CASRPGTARNTIYF; D: TRBD1; size: few; V: TRBV6-5; J: TRBJ1-3
DNA: TGTGCCAGCAGCGGAAGCAGTGGGAGCGAGACCCAGTACTTC; CDR3: CASSGSSGSETQYF; D: NA; size: few; V: TRBV5-6; J: TRBJ2-5
DNA: TGTGCCAGCACCCCTTGGGGGGAGGGCCCCCGGCGGCAGTACTTC; CDR3: CASTPWGEGPRRQYF; D: TRBD2; size: NA; V: TRBV6-1; J: TRBJ2-7
DNA: TGTGCCAGCTCACCCCCGCGGGCCCACTCGGGAGATACGCAGTATTTT; CDR3: CASSPPRAHSGDTQYF; D: NA; size: few; V: TRBV18; J: TRBJ2-3
DNA: TGCAGCGTTCCCTGGGGGACAGGGGGGAACACTGAAGCTTTCTTT; CDR3: CSVPWGTGGNTEAFF; D: TRBD1; size: NA; V: TRBV29-1; J: TRBJ1-1
DNA: TGTGCCACCGAGGGACAGGTCCCAGATACGCAGTATTTT; CDR3: CATEGQVPDTQYF; D: TRBD1; size: NA; V: TRBV15; J: TRBJ2-3
DNA: TGTGCCAGCAGCCCCCGAAGGAGCGGGTATGTCGAGCAGTACTTC; CDR3: CASSPRRSGYVEQYF; D: NA; size: NA; V: TRBV7-2; J: TRBJ2-7
DNA: TGTGCCAGCAGCCAAGAACAGCGGTTTAGCACAGATACGCAGTATTTT; CDR3: CASSQEQRFSTDTQYF; D: NA; size: NA; V: TRBV4-2; J: TRBJ2-3
DNA: TGTGCCTGGCAGTACGGGAACCAGCCCCAGCATTTT; CDR3: CAWQYGNQPQHF; D: NA; size: NA; V: TRBV30; J: TRBJ1-5
DNA: TGCGCCAGCAGCCAAGAAGTAGGGGACACTGAAGCTTTCTTT; CDR3: CASSQEVGDTEAFF; D: NA; size: NA; V: TRBV4-3; J: TRBJ1-1
DNA: TGTGCCAGCAGCCTGGGGGGAAGTGGGGCCAACGTCCTGACTTTC; CDR3: CASSLGGSGANVLTF; D: NA; size: NA; V: TRBV7-6; J: TRBJ2-6
DNA: TGTGCCAGCAGCCCCGGGACAGACTATGGCTACACCTTC; CDR3: CASSPGTDYGYTF; D: TRBD1; size: NA; V: TRBV13; J: TRBJ1-2
DNA: TGTGCCACAAGACAGGGAACAGGGGCGGCCCAAGAGACCCAGTACTTC; CDR3: CATRQGTGAAQETQYF; D: TRBD1; size: NA; V: TRBV10-3; J: TRBJ2-5
DNA: TGTGCCAGCAGCTTGACAGGGGGGGGCACTGAAGCTTTCTTT; CDR3: CASSLTGGGTEAFF; D: TRBD1; size: NA; V: TRBV7-2; J: TRBJ1-1
DNA: TGTGCCAGCAGCCAGGATAGCTACGAGCAGTACTTC; CDR3: CASSQDSYEQYF; D: NA; size: NA; V: TRBV2; J: TRBJ2-7
DNA: TGTGCCACCAGCAGAACGCCCGCCCGGGGATCTAATGAAAAACTGTTTTTT; CDR3: CATSRTPARGSNEKLFF; D: NA; size: few; V: TRBV15; J: TRBJ1-4
DNA: TGTGCCATCAGTGAGTCGTCCCCGAGGGAGAGCTCCTATAATTCACCCCTCCACTTT; CDR3: CAISESSPRESSYNSPLHF; D: NA; size: NA; V: TRBV10-3; J: TRBJ1-6
DNA: TGTGCCAGCAGCGGACGGGGGGCGGACGCAGATACGCAGTATTTT; CDR3: CASSGRGADADTQYF; D: NA; size: NA; V: TRBV9; J: TRBJ2-3
DNA: TGTGCCAGCAGTTTTTATCCCACTGACACGTACCAAGAGACCCAGTACTTC; CDR3: CASSFYPTDTYQETQYF; D: NA; size: NA; V: TRBV28; J: TRBJ2-5
DNA: TGTGCCTGGAGCCGGGACAGGCCTCGTGGCTACACCTTC; CDR3: CAWSRDRPRGYTF; D: TRBD1; size: few; V: TRBV30; J: TRBJ1-2
DNA: TGTGCCAGCAGACTTTCTGCGGGCAATGAGCAGTTCTTC; CDR3: CASRLSAGNEQFF; D: NA; size: NA; V: TRBV7-3; J: TRBJ2-1
DNA: TGCGCCAGCAGCCAGCAACGACAGGCGGAGTCCTATAATTCACCCCTCCACTTT; CDR3: CASSQQRQAESYNSPLHF; D: NA; size: few; V: TRBV4-1; J: TRBJ1-6
DNA: TGTGCCAGCAGCCCCCTCCCGGGACTCCCCTACAATGAGCAGTTCTTC; CDR3: CASSPLPGLPYNEQFF; D: NA; size: NA; V: TRBV4-2; J: TRBJ2-1
DNA: TGTGCCAGCAGCCCCCAAATGAGACAGAACACTGAAGCTTTCTTT; CDR3: CASSPQMRQNTEAFF; D: NA; size: few; V: TRBV14; J: TRBJ1-1
DNA: TGTGCCAGCAGTGAACACTCCAACACTGAAGCTTTCTTT; CDR3: CASSEHSNTEAFF; D: NA; size: NA; V: TRBV6-1; J: TRBJ1-1
DNA: TGTGCCAGCAGTTTTATCGGAAGGTGGGACCGGACTAGCGGGGAGCTGTTTTTT; CDR3: CASSFIGRWDRTSGELFF; D: TRBD2; size: NA; V: TRBV28; J: TRBJ2-2
DNA: TGTGCCAGCAGTTCCCCCGGGACAACCTTTTTCAATGAGCAGTTCTTC; CDR3: CASSSPGTTFFNEQFF; D: NA; size: NA; V: TRBV27; J: TRBJ2-1
DNA: TGCAGCGTTGAAGGAGGACAGGGAAGGATAAGGGAGCGAGAGACCCAGTACTTC; CDR3: CSVEGGQGRIRERETQYF; D: TRBD1; size: NA; V: TRBV29-1; J: TRBJ2-5
DNA: TGTGCCAGCTCACCTGCGGGGGGGCATGAAAACATTCAGTACTTC; CDR3: CASSPAGGHENIQYF; D: TRBD2; size: NA; V: TRBV18; J: TRBJ2-4
DNA: TGTGCCAGCAGCTTGGCTGTGAATGAAAAACTGTTTTTT; CDR3: CASSLAVNEKLFF; D: NA; size: NA; V: TRBV5-4; J: TRBJ1-4
DNA: TGTGCCACCAGCGAGATCACAGGGGGCTACGAGCAGTACTTC; CDR3: CATSEITGGYEQYF; D: TRBD1; size: NA; V: TRBV15; J: TRBJ2-7
DNA: TGTGCCAGCAGCCCCAGCTCCTACAATGAGCAGTTCTTC; CDR3: CASSPSSYNEQFF; D: NA; size: NA; V: TRBV7-2; J: TRBJ2-1
DNA: TGCGCCAGCAGCGGAGCTAGCGGCACAGATACGCAGTATTTT; CDR3: CASSGASGTDTQYF; D: NA; size: NA; V: TRBV5-1; J: TRBJ2-3
DNA: TGTGCCAGCAGCCGGGACAGCGTCTCCTACGAGCAGTACTTC; CDR3: CASSRDSVSYEQYF; D: TRBD1; size: NA; V: TRBV5-4; J: TRBJ2-7
DNA: TGTGCCAGCAGTTCGTTCCCGGGGTCGGATAGCTTGTTCTTC; CDR3: CASSSFPGSDSLFF; D: NA; size: NA; V: TRBV28; J: TRBJ2-1
DNA: TGTGCCGTTCGTGCGGGGGATGAGCAGTTCTTC; CDR3: CAVRAGDEQFF; D: TRBD2; size: once; V: TRBV7-9; J: TRBJ2-1
DNA: TGTGCCAGCAGCCCAAAAATCGGGACTAGCGGTTCCTACGAGCAGTACTTC; CDR3: CASSPKIGTSGSYEQYF; D: TRBD2; size: few; V: TRBV7-6; J: TRBJ2-7
DNA: TGCGCCAGCAGCTTGGCTCTTGGGGGCCAGCCCCAGCATTTT; CDR3: CASSLALGGQPQHF; D: NA; size: NA; V: TRBV5-1; J: TRBJ1-5